The 28 T cell receptor beta chains given below trace back to one sample, sequenced in a study of tumor and adjacent non-tumor tissue in lung cancer. No cell sorting was done before RNA was extracted from the tissue. The library came from three nested PCR rounds adapted from ARM-PCR protocols. TCRdb analysed the multiplex PCR reads with MiXCR anew, one entry per CDR3 protein. The table has 91,000 or so distinct CDR3 sequences, approximately 70% seen once. The sample comprised lung tumor tissue. The origin of the receptors is a man aged 60 to 69 with non-small cell lung cancer.

Note on this clonotype: The CDR3 does not close with the conserved phenylalanine or tryptophan, likely indicating a read error. The CDR3 protein is CASSKTASTDTQYS. The CDR3 DNA sequence: TGTGCCAGCAGCAAGACAGCGAGCACAGATACGCAGTATTCT. The V gene is TRBV6-2 or TRBV6-3, the J gene TRBJ2-3, with D possibly matching TRBD1 (5 bases). The CDR3 extends over 14 amino acids. Germline V lookup: CDR1 MNHEY, CDR2 SVGEGT. The V gene lost 6 bases and the J gene lost 0 bases, with 10 bases spanning the gap.

Concerning this clonotype: The junction does not match germline at one end; this may be a read error. This chain links TRBV5-4 with TRBJ2-7, with 10 bases matching TRBD2. The V gene's germline CDR1 is SGHNT and CDR2 YYREEE (reference sequence). The CDR3 spans 15 residues. The CDR3 protein is CVSSPSGSRSYEQYF. Here the CDR3 DNA reads TGTGTCAGCAGCCCTAGCGGGAGTAGGTCCTACGAACAGTACTTC.

In the case of this clonotype: The germline gene is not matched at one end of the junction; a read error may be the cause. This rearrangement joins TRBV6-2 or TRBV6-3 to TRBJ2-3, with a weak D call TRBD2 (5 bases). CDR1 and CDR2 (germline): MNHEY, SVGEGT. The CDR3 has 16 residues. The CDR3 sequence is CASSSLGQPSTDTQYF. As DNA, the CDR3 is TGTGCCAGCAGTTCCTTGGGCCAACCTAGCACAGATACGCAATATTTT.

Concerning this clonotype: The CDR3 end shows no conserved phenylalanine or tryptophan, and so a read error is likely. V usage is TRBV11-2 and J usage is TRBJ2-1; 8 bases align to TRBD2. Germline V lookup: CDR1 SGHAT, CDR2 FQNNGV. There are 16 residues in the CDR3. CDR3 sequence (DNA): TGTGCCAGCAGCTTATACTCGGGAGCGGGGGACAATGAACAGTTCTTA. Amino acids: CASSLYSGAGDNEQFL.

This clonotype was detected many times. The chain carries TRBV27 and TRBJ2-3; D not resolved. The V gene's germline CDR1 is MNHEY and CDR2 SMNVEV (reference sequence). The length of the CDR3 is 13 residues. The V gene lost 7 bases and the J gene lost 3 bases, with 11 bases spanning the gap. The DNA for the CDR3 is TGTGCCAGCAAGGGTTCGAGAACAGATACGCAGTATTTT. Translating gives CASKGSRTDTQYF.

Comment on this clonotype: It is likely a read error, because the conserved phenylalanine at the end of the CDR3 is missing. Because the CDR3's place on the DNA is in doubt, the DNA is left out and the CDR3 is given as listed by TCRdb. The chain uses TRBV21-1 and TRBJ2-7; the D call TRBD2 from the table was never checked on the DNA. TRBV21-1 is designated a pseudogene. The CDR3 is 17 residues long, ends included. The CDR3 loop is CASTTWVTSQAAYKQYS.

The chain has TRBV4-2 and TRBJ1-4; D uncertain. Looked up from germline, CDR1 is LGHNA and CDR2 is YNFKEQ. V was cut by 0 bases and J by 12 bases, with 14 bases left in between. The CDR3 is 14 amino acids. The CDR3 is CASSQDIGIWELFF. The CDR3 DNA reads as TGTGCCAGCAGCCAAGATATTGGCATCTGGGAACTGTTTTTT.

This clonotype was detected once. Given a much more abundant clone one base away, this may be a read error. CDR3 amino acids: CSAAESSYDQYF. For the CDR3, the DNA is TGCAGTGCGGCGGAGAGCTCCTACGATCAGTACTTC. The V call is TRBV20-1, the J call TRBJ2-7; D not certain. Germline V gene sequence: CDR1 DFQATT, CDR2 SNEGSKA (reference sequence). The CDR3 sequence is 12 residues long.

The sample holds many counts of this clonotype. This chain joins TRBV29-1 and TRBJ2-2, with TRBD2 identical over 7 bases. Germline V gives CDR1 SQVTM, CDR2 ANQGSEA. The V gene end was trimmed by 4 bases and the J gene end by 0 bases; junction bases not matched to a gene: 2. The CDR3 extends over 14 amino acids. The CDR3 DNA follows: TGCAGCGTTGGACTAGCTTCGAACACCGGGGAGCTGTTTTTT. It translates to CSVGLASNTGELFF.

On this clonotype: One end of the junction does not line up with germline, which may come from a read error. V is TRBV6-5 and J is TRBJ1-6; 7 bases agree with TRBD1. The length of the CDR3 is 15 residues. Germline CDR1 is MNHEY and CDR2 is SVGAGI. As DNA, the CDR3 is TGTGCCAGCAGGGGGGGGACAGCGGAAAATTCACCCATCCACTTT. It encodes CASRGGTAENSPIHF.

As for this clonotype: A much larger clone differs from this one at a single base, so this may be a read error. The genes are TRBV5-1 and TRBJ2-7, with unresolved D. CDR3 length: 13 residues. Germline V gives CDR1 SGHRS, CDR2 YFSETQ. Trimming stripped 5 bases from V and 3 bases from J, with 12 bases between. DNA for the CDR3: TGCGCCAGCAGGTCCACCGTGGACTACGAGCAGTACTTC. Its translation is CASRSTVDYEQYF.

About this clonotype: In this CDR3 the conserved last residue, phenylalanine or tryptophan, is missing, so a read error is likely. This rearrangement joins TRBV5-6 to TRBJ2-5, with 8 bases aligning to TRBD1. This CDR3 comprises 15 residues. In germline, CDR1 is SGHDT, CDR2 YYEEEE. The ends lost 0 bases at V and 3 bases at J; junction bases unmatched: 4. CDR3 protein: CASSLGTGIEETQYL. CDR3 nucleotide sequence: TGTGCCAGCAGCTTGGGGACAGGGATAGAAGAGACCCAGTACTTA.

This clonotype was seen at least ten times. The genes are TRBV29-1 and TRBJ1-1; D gene uncertain. V shed 5 bases and J shed 11 bases, with 21 bases lying between them. CDR1 is SQVTM and CDR2 is ANQGSEA in the germline V gene. The CDR3 spans 13 residues. The CDR3 loop is CSVIIPTDPGAFF. The DNA of the CDR3 is TGCAGCGTTATCATCCCAACCGACCCCGGGGCTTTCTTT.

To note about this clonotype: The junction departs from the called germline gene at one end, perhaps through a read error. Here the CDR3 DNA reads TGTGCCAGCAGTTACTCGGTGTGGCGCGCTGGGGCCAACATCCTGACTTTC. Its translation: CASSYSVWRAGANILTF. V gene TRBV6-2 or TRBV6-3 combines with J gene TRBJ2-6; a weak D match, TRBD1 (5 bases). CDR3 length: 17 amino acids. Germline CDR1 is MNHEY and CDR2 is SVGEGT.

Concerning this clonotype itself: One junction end does not reproduce the germline sequence, and a read error may be involved. The rearrangement links TRBV6-5 to TRBJ2-7; tentatively, D is TRBD1 (5 bases). Germline CDR1 and CDR2: MNHEY and SVGAGI. This CDR3 spans 13 amino acids. CDR3 loop: CTSSHQGRYEQYF. The CDR3 bases are TGTACCAGCAGTCATCAGGGTCGTTACGAGCAGTACTTC.

Comment on this clonotype: With a much larger clone just one base away, this may be a read error. The chain has TRBV13 and TRBJ2-3, with D hard to call. The germline V gene encodes CDR1 PRHDT and CDR2 FYEKMQ (reference sequence). This CDR3 contains 12 residues. The CDR3 spells CASSFQGSTHYF. CDR3 nucleotides: TGTGCCAGCAGCTTCCAAGGGTCTACGCATTATTTT.

On this clonotype: Its ends do not fully match the called genes, so a read error is possible. This sequence joins TRBV6-2 or TRBV6-3 and TRBJ1-5; the D is unclear. This CDR3 has 13 residues. In germline, CDR1 is MNHEY, CDR2 SVGEGT. The CDR3 DNA is TGTGCCAGCACTTACGAAGACGATCAGCCCCAGCATTTT. Amino acid sequence: CASTYEDDQPQHF.

The chain joins TRBV12-3 or TRBV12-4 to TRBJ1-5; tentatively, D is TRBD1 (6 bases). The germline V and J ends were trimmed by 8 bases and 9 bases, with 20 bases remaining between them. The CDR3 totals 14 residues. For the CDR3, the DNA is TGTGCCAGCGGAGTACAGGGATCTCGGGTGCCCCAGCATTTT. This gives the protein CASGVQGSRVPQHF.

Remarks on this clonotype: This may stem from a read error, because a much larger clone lies one nucleotide away. The rearrangement joins TRBV7-9 to TRBJ2-1; maybe TRBD1 (5 bases). The CDR3 contains 17 residues. Germline CDR1 and CDR2: SEHNR and FQNEAQ (reference sequence). The CDR3, as DNA: TGTACCAGCAGCTTCGGTACCCAGGGTCGGTCCTACAATGAGCAGTTCTTC. It translates to CTSSFGTQGRSYNEQFF.

Points on this clonotype: An end of the junction differs from the germline gene, which may be a read error. The J gene is TRBJ2-7, the V gene TRBV19; D tentatively fits TRBD1 or TRBD2 (5 bases each). The CDR3 is 13 amino acids. Germline CDR1 is LNHDA and CDR2 is SQIVND (reference sequence). The CDR3 here is CVSSIGREYEQYF. The CDR3 nucleotides are TGTGTCAGTAGTATTGGCAGGGAGTACGAACAGTACTTC.

The V and J genes are TRBV6-5 and TRBJ1-1; D is possibly TRBD1 (6 bases). In germline, CDR1 is MNHEY, CDR2 SVGAGI. V gave up 6 bases and J gave up 5 bases, with 19 bases separating them. The CDR3 runs to 15 residues. CDR3 sequence reads: CASSKQGQINTEAFF. CDR3 bases: TGTGCCAGCAGCAAGCAGGGACAAATTAATACTGAAGCTTTCTTT.

This clonotype was seen at least ten times. V is TRBV7-9 and J is TRBJ1-5, with 9 bases identical to TRBD1. The CDR3 has 16 amino acids. In germline, CDR1 is SEHNR, CDR2 FQNEAQ (reference sequence). V shed 5 bases and J 3 bases; nucleotides not matched to a gene: 8. The CDR3 nucleotides read TGTGCCAGCAGCCTGGGACAGGGAAACGACAATCAGCCCCAGCATTTT. Protein product: CASSLGQGNDNQPQHF.

Many counts were recorded for this clonotype. The V call is TRBV29-1, the J call TRBJ2-5; 8 positions match TRBD2. Per germline, CDR1 SQVTM and CDR2 ANQGSEA. The CDR3 loop spans 15 amino acids. The J segment lost 5 bases and the V segment lost 6 bases, leaving 14 bases of the junction unmatched. The CDR3 sequence is CSVAAAGGGMETQYF. The CDR3 DNA is TGCAGCGTGGCCGCGGCGGGCGGGGGGATGGAGACCCAGTACTTC.

Turning to this clonotype: The junction and the germline gene differ at one end; a read error may be behind it. The chain has TRBV12-3 or TRBV12-4 and TRBJ1-5; no clear D. The CDR3 runs 13 residues. The CDR3: CAISQSSDQPQHF. CDR3 sequence (DNA): TGTGCCATCAGTCAAAGTAGCGATCAGCCCCAGCATTTT.

A word on this clonotype: A read error may produce the germline difference seen at one junction end. The rearrangement uses TRBV29-1 and TRBJ2-1; TRBD2 agrees at 9 bases. The germline V gene encodes CDR1 SQVTM and CDR2 ANQGSEA. The CDR3 has 17 residues. In DNA form, the CDR3 reads TGCAGCGTCGAAGATACAGCTGAGGGACTAGCATTCGATGAGCGGTTCTTC. Encoded protein: CSVEDTAEGLAFDERFF.

This clonotype was recorded many times. The J gene is TRBJ1-6, the V gene TRBV2, with 7 bases aligning to TRBD1. The CDR3 contains 14 residues. Germline CDR1 reads SNHLY; CDR2 reads FYNNEI. The V and J ends lost 3 bases and 7 bases, in that order; junction bases with no gene match: 3. CDR3 protein: CASSDQGGNSPLHF. For the CDR3, the DNA is TGTGCCAGCAGTGACCAGGGGGGAAATTCACCCCTCCACTTT.

The chain uses TRBV7-9 and TRBJ2-1, with D possibly TRBD1 on 6 matching bases. The germline gives CDR1 SEHNR, CDR2 FQNEAQ (reference sequence). Deletions cut 3 bases from V and 8 bases from J, with 20 bases between. CDR3 size: 16 residues. CDR3 DNA: TGTGCCAGCAGCTTGGACGGGACAAGGGGAGAACATGAGCAGTTCTTC. Translation: CASSLDGTRGEHEQFF.

Regarding this clonotype: A junction end diverges from the germline sequence, so it may reflect a read error. The rearrangement links TRBV12-3 or TRBV12-4 to TRBJ2-6; the D gene is possibly TRBD2 (5 bases). This CDR3 is 17 amino acids long. CDR3 DNA sequence: TGTGCCAGCAGTCCGAGGACTTCTGTCTCTTGGGCCAACGTCCTGACTTTC. This encodes CASSPRTSVSWANVLTF.